The T cell receptor beta chain under discussion was sequenced for a study of T cells in localized non-small cell lung cancer. Points from the study as a whole: Appearing in adjacent lung were a median about 59 of the top 100 tumor clones. Compared with tumor, uninvolved adjacent lung displayed greater T cell clonality, ranking highest overall. Longer survival (overall) was linked to higher T cell density in blood. Multi-region tumor sequencing was not done, so intratumor heterogeneity could not be excluded.

Here immunoSEQ multiplex PCR was the method, and the copy in TCRdb shows in-frame clones only, minus some. The sample holds 75,000 to 95,000 clones; roughly 87% are singletons and the top ten take about 15%. Trimming took 2 bases from V and 4 from J; bases not matched to a gene: 13. CDR3 length: 18 amino acids. The germline gives CDR1 MNHEY, CDR2 SMNVEV (reference sequence). Of note for this clone: Its antigen is still unknown.

Sequenced here: peripheral blood, sampled before any cancer treatment. The chain has TRBV27 and TRBJ1-2, with 10 bases that match TRBD1. This TCR was sampled from a man between 40 and 69 years old with stage I squamous cell lung carcinoma. In DNA form, the CDR3 reads TGTGCCAGCAGTTTAGACGACAGGGGGCCCCAGGTATTCTATGGCTACACCTTC. The encoded protein is CASSLDDRGPQVFYGYTF.